This T cell receptor beta chain was identified in a study of cytomegalovirus exposure and HLA in healthy donors. Germline values: CDR1 SGHDN, CDR2 FVKESK. This CDR3 is 14 amino acids long. Trimming pared 4 bases from V and 4 bases from J, leaving 14 bases between. Sequencing was performed with immunoSEQ multiplex PCR; in TCRdb, only in-frame clones are kept and a portion is missing. The table has some 50,000 clones, more than 80% seen once; the top ten hold approximately 5.5%. Sequenced material: PBMCs. The chain has TRBV14 and TRBJ2-7, with TRBD1 as a possible D gene (6 bases). The sequence came from a woman aged 18-29 years in good health and CMV-seronegative. The CDR3 region has the DNA TGTGCCAGCAGCCTCATGGGGGCGCGGTACGAGCAGTACTTC. Translated, it gives CASSLMGARYEQYF. Complete variable domain (other parts from reference TRBV14 and TRBJ2-7): EAGVTQFPSHSVIEKGQTVTLRCDPISGHDNLYWYRRVMGKEIKFLLHFVKESKQDESGMPNNRFLAERTGGTYSTLKVQPAELEDSGVYFCASSLMGARYEQYFGPGTRLTVT.